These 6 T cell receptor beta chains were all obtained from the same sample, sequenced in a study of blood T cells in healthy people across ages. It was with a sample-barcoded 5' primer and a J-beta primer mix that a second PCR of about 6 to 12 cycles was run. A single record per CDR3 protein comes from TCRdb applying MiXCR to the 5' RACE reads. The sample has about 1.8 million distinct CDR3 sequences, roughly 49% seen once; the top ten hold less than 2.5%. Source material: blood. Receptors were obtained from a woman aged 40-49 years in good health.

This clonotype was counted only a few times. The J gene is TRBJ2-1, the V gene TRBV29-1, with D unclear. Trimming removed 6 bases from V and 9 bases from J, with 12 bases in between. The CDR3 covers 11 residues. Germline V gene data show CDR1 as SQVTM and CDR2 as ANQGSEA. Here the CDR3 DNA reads TGCAGCGTGCCTCGGGCTAGTGAGCAGTTCTTC. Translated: CSVPRASEQFF.

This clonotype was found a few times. The CDR3 here is CASSLAAGSETQYF. DNA for the CDR3: TGCGCCAGCAGCTTGGCAGCGGGGTCAGAGACCCAGTACTTC. The J gene is TRBJ2-5, the V gene TRBV5-1, with 7 bases identical to TRBD2. This CDR3 contains 14 residues. Germline V gene sequence: CDR1 SGHRS, CDR2 YFSETQ. The ends lost 0 bases at V and 4 bases at J; junction bases unmatched: 3.

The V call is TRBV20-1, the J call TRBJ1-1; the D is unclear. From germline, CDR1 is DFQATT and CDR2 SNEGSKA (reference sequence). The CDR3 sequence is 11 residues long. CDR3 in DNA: TGCGGCTCACCAGGGAACACTGAAGCTTTCTTT. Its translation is CGSPGNTEAFF.

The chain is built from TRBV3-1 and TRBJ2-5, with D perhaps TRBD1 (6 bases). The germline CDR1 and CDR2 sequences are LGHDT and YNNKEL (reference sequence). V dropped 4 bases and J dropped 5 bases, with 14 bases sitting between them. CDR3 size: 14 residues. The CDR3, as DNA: TGTGCCAGCAGCCGCCCAGGGGCCCTGGAGACCCAGTACTTC. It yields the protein CASSRPGALETQYF.

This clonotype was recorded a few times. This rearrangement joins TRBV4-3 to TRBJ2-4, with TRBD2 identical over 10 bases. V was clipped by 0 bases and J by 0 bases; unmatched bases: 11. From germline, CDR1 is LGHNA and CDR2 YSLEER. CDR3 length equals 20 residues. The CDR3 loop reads CASSQEQDSGGSLAKNIQYF. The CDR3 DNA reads TGCGCCAGCAGCCAAGAGCAGGATAGCGGGGGGTCATTAGCCAAAAACATTCAGTACTTC.

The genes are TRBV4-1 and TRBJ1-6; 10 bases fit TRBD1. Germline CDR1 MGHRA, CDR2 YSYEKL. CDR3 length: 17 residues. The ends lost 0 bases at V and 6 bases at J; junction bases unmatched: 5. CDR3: CASSQDPRTGGNSPLHF. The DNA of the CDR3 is TGCGCCAGCAGCCAAGATCCACGGACAGGGGGTAATTCACCCCTCCACTTT.